The subject of this entry is one TCR beta chain. Its target is unknown. The data derive from a study of cytomegalovirus exposure and HLA in healthy donors. A multiplex PCR was run with 60 Vbeta primers and 13 Jbeta primers. Using immunoSEQ multiplex PCR, the repertoire was profiled, and TCRdb retains in-frame clones only, with some absent. The table lists fewer than 200,000 clones, more than 75% of them singletons. Whole-study results and caveats: Links to common viral pathogens appeared, in a later analysis, for several of the most significant clusters.

The sample consisted of PBMCs. This receptor was obtained from a girl aged 5 to 17 in good health and CMV-seropositive.

DNA of the CDR3: TGTGCCAGCAGCTGGGGAGGATCAGACACCGGGGAGCTGTTTTTT. Encoded protein: CASSWGGSDTGELFF. This rearrangement joins TRBV6-1 to TRBJ2-2; weak D call: TRBD2 (6 bases). V shed 6 bases and J shed 3 bases, with 14 bases lying between them. This CDR3 comprises 15 residues. Per germline, CDR1 MNHNS and CDR2 SASEGT.